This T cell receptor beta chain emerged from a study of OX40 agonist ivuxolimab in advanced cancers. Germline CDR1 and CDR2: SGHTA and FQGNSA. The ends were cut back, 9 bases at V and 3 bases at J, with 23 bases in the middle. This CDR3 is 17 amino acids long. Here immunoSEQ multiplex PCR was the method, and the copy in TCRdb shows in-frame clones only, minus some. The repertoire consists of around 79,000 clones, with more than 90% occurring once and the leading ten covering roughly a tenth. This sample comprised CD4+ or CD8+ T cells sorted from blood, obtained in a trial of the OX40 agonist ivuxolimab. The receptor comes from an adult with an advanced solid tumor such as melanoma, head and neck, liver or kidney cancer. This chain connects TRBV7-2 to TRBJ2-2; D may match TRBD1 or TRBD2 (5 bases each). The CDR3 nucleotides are TGTGCCAGTCCAGCCGGGGCGCTACCGACGGACACCGGGGAGCTGTTTTTT. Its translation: CASPAGALPTDTGELFF.